This is a list of T cell receptor beta chains from one sample in a study of CD8 T cells in Susac syndrome. Using its own MiXCR run on the immunoSEQ multiplex PCR reads, TCRdb lists one record per CDR3 protein. The table has about 180,000 distinct CDR3 sequences, 85% to 95% seen once. The sequenced sample consisted of CD8+ T cells from PBMCs. The receptors here all came from a human donor with multiple sclerosis. CDR3s include the opening cysteine and the closing phenylalanine or tryptophan. A D gene is named only where the DNA matches it firmly. The size entry is marked missing in some rows and otherwise reads once, few, many or a size class.

D,size,V,J,DNA,CDR3
.,.,TRBV29-1,TRBJ1-1,TGCAGCGTTGAAGACCGGGCAGGAGTGAACACTGAAGCTTTCTTT,CSVEDRAGVNTEAFF
.,.,TRBV27,TRBJ2-5,TGTGCCAGCAGTCGGGGGGCGGGGACCCAGTACTTC,CASSRGAGTQYF
.,.,TRBV3-1,TRBJ2-3,TGTGCCAGCAGCCCGGGCGGTTTCGGGACAGATACGCAGTATTTT,CASSPGGFGTDTQYF
.,.,TRBV20-1,TRBJ2-7,TGCAGTCTCGGGGAGAATCACGAGCAGTACTTC,CSLGENHEQYF
.,.,TRBV9,TRBJ1-2,TGTGCCAGCAGCGTAGAGGGGGAGCTTAACTATGGCTACACCTTC,CASSVEGELNYGYTF
.,.,TRBV9,TRBJ2-7,TGTGCCAGCAGCCCGGACTTTTCCTACGAGCAGTACTTC,CASSPDFSYEQYF
.,.,TRBV28,TRBJ2-3,TGTGCCAGCACCCATAGCGGTTCTAGCACAGATACGCAGTATTTT,CASTHSGSSTDTQYF
.,.,TRBV5-1,TRBJ2-7,TGCGCCAGCAGCTTGGAAGGGGCTGGGTACGAGCAGTACTTC,CASSLEGAGYEQYF
TRBD1,.,TRBV11-2,TRBJ2-7,TGTGCCAGCAGCTCCTTCACTCGGGACAGCTCCTACGAGCAGTACTTC,CASSSFTRDSSYEQYF
.,.,TRBV2,TRBJ1-2,TGTGCCAGCCCTAGGACACCCGACTATGGCTACACCTTC,CASPRTPDYGYTF
.,few,TRBV9,TRBJ2-7,TGTGCCAGCGGGGGCAACTACGAGCAGTACTTC,CASGGNYEQYF
TRBD1,.,TRBV20-1,TRBJ1-2,TGCAGTGCTTACGCCGTTGGGACAGGGAACTATGGCTACACCTTC,CSAYAVGTGNYGYTF
TRBD2,.,TRBV6-1,TRBJ2-1,TGTGCCAGCGCCCTATCCCCTAGCGGGAATGGTGATGAGCAGTTCTTC,CASALSPSGNGDEQFF
.,.,TRBV2,TRBJ2-1,TGTGCCAGCAGTGGCCGGACGGGGAGAAACTACAATGAGCAGTTCTTC,CASSGRTGRNYNEQFF
.,.,TRBV2,TRBJ1-2,TGTGCCAGCAGAGAAGTAAACACAGGAAGCTATGGCTACACCTTC,CASREVNTGSYGYTF
TRBD1,.,TRBV7-2,TRBJ2-1,TGTGCCAGCAGCTTAAATCGGGACAGGGTCTTCGATGAGCAGTTCTTC,CASSLNRDRVFDEQFF
.,.,TRBV30,TRBJ1-4,TGTGCCTGGAGTGTTAGTGAAAAACTGTTTTTT,CAWSVSEKLFF
.,once,TRBV6-6,TRBJ2-1,TGTGCCAGCAGTTACCCTCCCGACAATGAGCAGTTCTTC,CASSYPPDNEQFF
.,.,TRBV2,TRBJ2-1,TGTGCCAGCAGTGAGATGGGTTTTCTTTACAATGAGCAGTTCTTC,CASSEMGFLYNEQFF
TRBD1,.,TRBV11-2,TRBJ2-1,TGTGCCAGCAGCTTGGCAAGATTTGGGACAGGTGTATTCAATGAGCAGTTCTTC,CASSLARFGTGVFNEQFF
.,.,TRBV7-9,TRBJ2-1,TGTGCCAGCAGCTTAGATACGCTTATGTCCTACAATGAGCAGTTCTTC,CASSLDTLMSYNEQFF
TRBD2,.,TRBV2,TRBJ2-1,TGTGCCAGCAGACTAGCGGGAGGCTACAATGAGCAGTTCTTC,CASRLAGGYNEQFF
.,once,TRBV7-3,TRBJ1-1,TGTGCCAGCAGCTCGCCGGGACTCAAGGCTGAAGCTTTCTTT,CASSSPGLKAEAFF
.,.,TRBV4-1,TRBJ1-5,TGCGCCAGCAGCCCCTCCCGTAATCAGCCCCAGCATTTT,CASSPSRNQPQHF
.,.,TRBV3-1,TRBJ2-1,TGTGCCAGCAGCGCATTTCATGAGCAGTTCTTC,CASSAFHEQFF
.,.,TRBV29-1,TRBJ2-7,TGCAGCGCCCGACAAGGCCAATACGAGCAGTACTTC,CSARQGQYEQYF
.,.,TRBV3-1,TRBJ2-7,TGTGCCAGCAGCCAAGAACTCGGGACCTACGAGCAGTACTTC,CASSQELGTYEQYF
TRBD1,.,TRBV13,TRBJ2-3,TGTGCCAGCAGCTTTGGGACAGGGGGCTTTAGCACAGATACGCAGTATTTT,CASSFGTGGFSTDTQYF
.,.,TRBV4-1,TRBJ2-1,TGCGCCAGCAGCCAAGCTGCCCGCTCCTACAATGAGCAGTTCTTC,CASSQAARSYNEQFF
.,.,TRBV6-2/TRBV6-3,TRBJ2-7,TGTGCCAGCAGTTACTCGTTTAGGAGCTCCTACGAGCAGTACTTC,CASSYSFRSSYEQYF
.,.,TRBV6-5,TRBJ2-5,TGTGCCAGCAGCCCCCTATTTGGGGAGACCCAGTACTTC,CASSPLFGETQYF
TRBD2,.,TRBV25-1,TRBJ2-5,TGTGCCAGCAGTGAAGGCGGGACTAGCGGGAGAAGTGAGACCCAGTACTTC,CASSEGGTSGRSETQYF
TRBD2,.,TRBV30,TRBJ2-1,TGTGCCTGGACGGAGTGGCTAGCGGGAGACGAGCAGTTCTTC,CAWTEWLAGDEQFF
TRBD2,.,TRBV2,TRBJ2-2,TGTGCCAGCAGTCAGACTAGCGGAGCCGGGGAGCTGTTTTTT,CASSQTSGAGELFF
.,.,TRBV4-1,TRBJ2-5,TGCGCCAGCAGCCATGAGTCCTTCAGCACGCAAGAGACCCAGTACTTC,CASSHESFSTQETQYF
TRBD2,.,TRBV6-2/TRBV6-3,TRBJ2-5,TGTGCCAGCAGTTACCGTCCCCTCGGGACTAGCAGACAAGAGACCCAGTACTTC,CASSYRPLGTSRQETQYF
.,.,TRBV20-1,TRBJ1-1,TGCAGTGCTGGGATGACAGGGAACACTGAAGCTTTCTTT,CSAGMTGNTEAFF
.,.,TRBV3-1,TRBJ1-2,TGTGCCAGCAGCCAAGACAGGATCAGGCATGGCTACACCTTC,CASSQDRIRHGYTF
.,.,TRBV7-3,TRBJ2-5,TGTGCCAGCAGCTTAGTGGCGGGAACGATTGAGACCCAGTACTTC,CASSLVAGTIETQYF
TRBD1,.,TRBV5-6,TRBJ1-2,TGTGCCAGCAGCTTGGGACAGGGAAACTACTGGGGCTACACCTTC,CASSLGQGNYWGYTF
.,.,TRBV5-6,TRBJ2-7,TGTGCCAGCAGTATCCCACTAGGGGGGCCCTACGAGCAGTACTTC,CASSIPLGGPYEQYF
.,.,TRBV19,TRBJ2-1,TGTGCCAGTAGTGTCTGGGACAAACACAATGAGCAGTTCTTC,CASSVWDKHNEQFF
.,.,TRBV11-2,TRBJ2-3,TGTGCCAGCAGCCCCGCCCCGGAAGGATCAGATACGCAGTATTTT,CASSPAPEGSDTQYF
.,once,TRBV3-1,TRBJ2-7,TGTGCCAGCAGCCAATGGCCGTCCTACGAGCAGTACTTC,CASSQWPSYEQYF
.,.,TRBV20-1,TRBJ2-5,TGCAGTGCTAGAGATCGGGTTAGCGAAGAGACCCAGTACTTC,CSARDRVSEETQYF
.,.,TRBV29-1,TRBJ2-3,TGCAGCGTTGAACAGAGGGGGGGTAGGACAGATACGCAGTATTTT,CSVEQRGGRTDTQYF
.,few,TRBV27,TRBJ2-3,TGTGCCAGCAGTTTATCCAGCACAGATACGCAGTATTTT,CASSLSSTDTQYF
TRBD1,.,TRBV27,TRBJ2-7,TGTGCCAGCAGTGACCGGGACAGCTCCTACGAGCAGTACTTC,CASSDRDSSYEQYF
TRBD1,.,TRBV4-1,TRBJ2-7,TGCGCCAGCAGCCAAGAACAGACAGGGGGCTTATACGAGCAGTACTTC,CASSQEQTGGLYEQYF
TRBD1,.,TRBV29-1,TRBJ1-1,TGCAGCGTTCGAGGGACAGGTACTTCTGAAGCTTTCTTT,CSVRGTGTSEAFF
TRBD2,.,TRBV27,TRBJ2-7,TGTGCCAGCAGTTCCAGGACTAGCGGGAGCGGGGAGCAGTACTTC,CASSSRTSGSGEQYF
TRBD1,.,TRBV29-1,TRBJ2-7,TGCAGCGTTGAAGGGGACAGCGCTAACGAGCAGTACTTC,CSVEGDSANEQYF
.,.,TRBV15,TRBJ2-7,TGTGCCACCAGCAGAGAACCAATCCGGGCTAGCTCCTACGAGCAGTACTTC,CATSREPIRASSYEQYF
.,.,TRBV28,TRBJ2-7,TGTGCTCTCAAAGGGGGTCACGAGCAGTACTTC,CALKGGHEQYF
.,.,TRBV20-1,TRBJ1-1,TGCAGTGCTATGCCCAGGAACACTGAAGCTTTCTTT,CSAMPRNTEAFF
.,.,TRBV2,TRBJ2-1,TGTGCCAGCAGTGACGGTGAGCAGTTCTTC,CASSDGEQFF